The 26 T cell receptor beta chains below all came from one sample that was sequenced in a study of Graves' ophthalmopathy and Graves' hyperthyroidism. TCR beta CDR3 regions were amplified from RNA transcripts. After a first-round RT-PCR with HTBI primers, a second-round multiplex PCR was run. TCRdb independently ran MiXCR on the multiplex PCR reads; one entry per CDR3 protein. This repertoire shows some 240,000 distinct CDR3 sequences, around 50% found once; its top ten account for approximately 51%. The sequenced material came from peripheral blood. The receptors come from an adult man with Graves' ophthalmopathy.

This clonotype has just a few counts. The chain carries TRBV5-1 and TRBJ2-2; TRBD2 matches at 9 bases. Germline V lookup: CDR1 SGHRS, CDR2 YFSETQ. Germline trimming cut 3 bases from V and 0 bases from J; bases unmatched to any gene: 3. The CDR3 consists of 16 residues. CDR3 in amino acids: CASSSTSGTNTGELFF. The DNA of the CDR3 is TGCGCCAGCAGCTCGACTAGCGGAACGAACACCGGGGAGCTGTTTTTT.

This clonotype was found a few times. This chain connects TRBV7-3 to TRBJ2-7, with 8 bases fitting TRBD1. Per the germline V gene, CDR1 is SGHTA and CDR2 is FQGTGA. The ends lost 10 bases at V and 5 bases at J; junction bases unmatched: 13. This CDR3 region has 14 residues. The CDR3 reads CATRCPGQGHEQYF. CDR3 DNA sequence: TGTGCCACCCGTTGCCCCGGACAGGGCCACGAGCAGTACTTC. Full variable domain (missing parts from reference TRBV7-3 and TRBJ2-7): GAGVSQTPSNKVTEKGKYVELRCDPISGHTALYWYRQSLGQGPEFLIYFQGTGAADDSGLPNDRFFAVRPEGSVSTLKIQRTERGDSAVYLCATRCPGQGHEQYFGPGTRLTVT.

A note on this clonotype: A much larger clone sits a single nucleotide away, making a read error possible. The CDR3 does not end in the conserved phenylalanine or tryptophan, so this is likely a read error. As DNA, the CDR3 is TGCAGTGCTATCATCGGGGCTGAAGCTTTCCTT. It codes for CSAIIGAEAFL. The J gene is TRBJ1-1, the V gene TRBV20-1, with D uncertain. Deletions cut 4 bases from V and 6 bases from J, with 9 bases between. CDR3 size: 11 residues. Germline V lookup: CDR1 DFQATT, CDR2 SNEGSKA (reference sequence).

The chain has TRBV5-1 and TRBJ1-6; D gene ambiguous. The V end lost 3 bases, the J end lost 5 bases, and 12 bases lay between the germline ends. Germline assignment: CDR1 SGHRS and CDR2 YFSETQ. The CDR3 runs 15 residues. Here the CDR3 reads CASSYDGEDNSPLHF. The DNA for the CDR3 is TGCGCCAGCAGCTACGACGGGGAGGATAATTCACCCCTCCACTTT. Together with reference TRBV5-1 and TRBJ1-6, the CDR3 gives the full variable domain: KAGVTQTPRYLIKTRGQQVTLSCSPISGHRSVSWYQQTPGQGLQFLFEYFSETQRNKGNFPGRFSGRQFSNSRSEMNVSTLELGDSALYLCASSYDGEDNSPLHFGNGTRLTVT.

This clonotype was counted between two and nine times. For the CDR3, the DNA is TGTGCCAGCAGTGAGGTCCAGGGGAAAGAGACCCAGTACTTC. Translated: CASSEVQGKETQYF. This chain joins TRBV2 and TRBJ2-5; tentatively, D is TRBD1 (6 bases). Trimming shortened V by 3 bases and J by 3 bases, and 11 bases separated the two germline ends. The CDR3 has 14 residues. Germline assignment: CDR1 SNHLY and CDR2 FYNNEI.

V is TRBV2 and J is TRBJ1-4; TRBD1 matches 8 bases. Trimming removed 6 bases from V and 3 bases from J; junction bases left unmatched: 6. The CDR3 totals 15 residues. Germline V gives CDR1 SNHLY, CDR2 FYNNEI. The CDR3 reads CASSRTGLANEKLFF. DNA of the CDR3: TGTGCCAGCAGCCGGACAGGGTTAGCTAATGAAAAACTGTTTTTT.

This clonotype occurred a few times. This chain links TRBV24-1 with TRBJ1-4; D call uncertain. Germline V gene lookup returns CDR1 KGHDR and CDR2 SFDVKD. The CDR3 is made up of 13 amino acids. V was cut by 6 bases and J by 4 bases, with 8 bases left in between. The CDR3 DNA follows: TGTGCCACCAGTTCGGGGTTTAATGAAAAACTGTTTTTT. This sequence encodes CATSSGFNEKLFF.

CDR3 in DNA: TGTGCCAGCAGTTTCCTTTGGGGGCGGGGGAATGGCTACACCTTC. The encoded protein is CASSFLWGRGNGYTF. The gene calls are TRBV12-3 or TRBV12-4 and TRBJ1-2; TRBD1 is a possible D gene (6 bases). V was trimmed by 3 bases and J by 6 bases, leaving 17 bases between them. The CDR3 is 15 residues long.

The table lists this clonotype with a few counts. The chain recombines TRBV11-2 with TRBJ1-2, with D possibly matching TRBD1 (6 bases). V was pared by 5 bases and J by 7 bases, with 17 bases between. CDR3 size: 14 residues. Germline V gives CDR1 SGHAT, CDR2 FQNNGV. CDR3 region: CASSHLGGQVGYTF. As DNA, the CDR3 is TGTGCCAGCAGCCACTTAGGGGGGCAGGTTGGCTACACCTTC.

There are many counts of this clonotype. V is TRBV29-1 and J is TRBJ2-7, with D hard to call. Looked up from germline, CDR1 is SQVTM and CDR2 is ANQGSEA. Trimming left V 3 bases short and J 7 bases short, with 7 bases between. The CDR3 is 10 amino acids. The CDR3 sequence is CSVERTEQYF. CDR3 in DNA: TGCAGCGTTGAGAGGACGGAGCAGTACTTC.

The chain has TRBV7-3 and TRBJ2-5, with TRBD2 identical over 14 bases. This CDR3 comprises 18 residues. V shed 6 bases, J shed 2 bases, and the junction held 11 bases outside the gene matches. Germline CDR1 SGHTA, CDR2 FQGTGA. As DNA, the CDR3 is TGTGCCAGCAGTTACCGACTAGCGGGAGGGCCAGGGCAAGAGACCCAGTACTTC. As protein: CASSYRLAGGPGQETQYF.

In this sample, this clonotype turned up a few times. The rearrangement uses TRBV29-1 and TRBJ1-1; tentatively, D is TRBD1 (6 bases). The V gene's germline CDR1 is SQVTM and CDR2 ANQGSEA. There are 13 residues in the CDR3. Trimming pared 8 bases from V and 7 bases from J, leaving 20 bases between. The CDR3 region is CSLEGNGGGEAFF. The CDR3 bases are TGCAGCTTGGAGGGCAACGGAGGGGGTGAAGCTTTCTTT.

This clonotype has just a few counts. The chain joins TRBV12-3 or TRBV12-4 to TRBJ2-7, with TRBD1 matching 10 bases. The CDR3 spans 13 residues. Unmatched junction bases numbered 6, after V lost 6 bases and J lost 7 bases. The CDR3 reads CASSRDRGWEQYF. The CDR3 DNA reads TGTGCCAGCAGCAGGGACAGGGGATGGGAGCAGTACTTC.

V is TRBV9 and J is TRBJ2-5, with D possibly being TRBD1 or TRBD2 (6 bases each). From germline, CDR1 is SGDLS and CDR2 YYNGEE. The V and J ends lost 7 bases and 2 bases respectively, with 15 bases between them. The CDR3 is made up of 14 amino acids. CDR3 in amino acids: CASARGLDQETQYF. CDR3 bases: TGTGCCAGCGCCCGGGGGCTAGATCAAGAGACCCAGTACTTC.

As to this clonotype: Germline and junction disagree at one end, which may indicate a read error. J is TRBJ2-7 and V is TRBV6-1; D is undetermined. CDR3 length equals 14 residues. The V gene's germline CDR1 is MNHNS and CDR2 SASEGT. CDR3 sequence reads: CAISGDAGPYEQYF. The CDR3 DNA follows: TGTGCCATCAGTGGCGACGCAGGACCTTACGAGCAGTACTTC.

This clonotype has just a few counts. This chain links TRBV6-6 with TRBJ1-5, with D uncertain. Germline values: CDR1 MNHNY, CDR2 SVGAGI (reference sequence). This CDR3 spans 16 amino acids. V shed 0 bases and J shed 0 bases, with 9 bases lying between them. The CDR3 spells CASSYSSTDSNQPQHF. In DNA, the CDR3 is TGTGCCAGCAGTTACTCTTCGACGGATAGCAATCAGCCCCAGCATTTT.

The chain is built from TRBV29-1 and TRBJ2-5; the match to TRBD1 covers 7 bases. The CDR3 covers 14 residues. Germline CDR1 reads SQVTM; CDR2 reads ANQGSEA. V gave up 0 bases and J gave up 4 bases; unmatched junction bases: 5. The CDR3 nucleotides read TGCAGCGTTGAAGACGCCTACAGGGGAGAGACCCAGTACTTC. Its translation is CSVEDAYRGETQYF.

The gene calls are TRBV7-7 and TRBJ2-5; D is possibly TRBD1 (5 bases). The CDR3 has 15 amino acids. Germline CDR1 SSHAT, CDR2 FNYEAQ (reference sequence). The CDR3 sequence is CANSLGAHAQETQYF. DNA of the CDR3: TGTGCTAACAGCTTAGGGGCCCACGCTCAAGAGACCCAGTACTTC.

V is TRBV7-9 and J is TRBJ2-7; possible D gene TRBD2, 5 bases. CDR3 length equals 12 residues. The germline V and J ends were trimmed by 4 bases and 3 bases, with 7 bases remaining between them. Per germline, CDR1 SEHNR and CDR2 FQNEAQ (reference sequence). This CDR3 is CASSYRDYEQYF. In DNA, the CDR3 is TGTGCCAGCAGCTACCGGGACTACGAGCAGTACTTC.

The chain carries TRBV10-3 and TRBJ2-7; the match to TRBD1 covers 7 bases. Germline V gives CDR1 ENHRY, CDR2 SYGVKD. J was trimmed by 0 bases and V by 6 bases; bases with no gene match: 14. The CDR3 is 17 amino acids. Here the CDR3 DNA reads TGTGCCATCAGGGCACTAATCAAACAGGGGCACTCCTACGAGCAGTACTTC. Encoded protein: CAIRALIKQGHSYEQYF.

This clonotype was counted a few times. This chain joins TRBV7-6 and TRBJ2-7, with D unresolved. V was cut by 3 bases and J by 2 bases, with 11 bases left in between. The CDR3 has 14 amino acids. The V gene's germline CDR1 is SGHVS and CDR2 FNYEAQ. Here the CDR3 DNA reads TGTGCCAGCAGCTTCCACTCTATCCCCTACGAGCAGTACTTC. Encoded protein: CASSFHSIPYEQYF.

This clonotype was recorded many times. The chain couples TRBV9 to TRBJ1-3; D gene unclear. Germline-derived CDR1 and CDR2 are SGDLS and YYNGEE. V lost 0 bases and J 4 bases, leaving 11 bases between the germline ends. The CDR3 extends over 15 amino acids. The CDR3 loop reads CASSVEAAAGNTIYF. The DNA of the CDR3 is TGTGCCAGCAGCGTAGAAGCCGCGGCAGGAAACACCATATATTTT.

The chain links TRBV2 to TRBJ1-5; D perhaps matches TRBD1 (5 bases). In germline, CDR1 is SNHLY, CDR2 FYNNEI. This CDR3 has 14 amino acids. The V gene lost 8 bases and the J gene lost 4 bases, with 15 bases spanning the gap. The CDR3 reads CASAYQGWNQPQHF. CDR3 sequence (DNA): TGTGCCAGCGCTTACCAGGGATGGAATCAGCCCCAGCATTTT.

This CDR3 is CASSLGQGARRNQPQHF. CDR3 DNA: TGTGCCAGCAGCTTGGGACAGGGGGCAAGGAGGAATCAGCCCCAGCATTTT. V gene TRBV11-1 combines with J gene TRBJ1-5; 12 nucleotides agree with TRBD1. This CDR3 has 17 residues. Germline lookup yields CDR1 SGHAT and CDR2 FQDESV (reference sequence). V lost 3 bases and J lost 4; bases outside the gene matches: 7.

At least ten counts were recorded for this clonotype. The rearrangement joins TRBV7-8 to TRBJ2-7; TRBD2 matches at 16 bases. Germline V lookup: CDR1 SGHVS, CDR2 FQNEAQ. The CDR3 extends over 14 amino acids. Trimming removed 3 bases from V and 7 bases from J; junction bases left unmatched: 0. This chain's CDR3 is CASSLGLAGGEQYF. The CDR3 DNA reads as TGTGCCAGCAGCTTGGGACTAGCGGGAGGGGAGCAGTACTTC.

This clonotype was picked up a small number of times. The rearrangement links TRBV7-8 to TRBJ1-6; D is unresolved. Germline values: CDR1 SGHVS, CDR2 FQNEAQ. The V end lost 5 bases, the J end lost 8 bases, and 10 bases lay between the germline ends. This CDR3 region has 13 residues. This chain's CDR3 is CASSPGGDSPLHF. The CDR3 DNA reads TGTGCCAGCAGCCCTGGAGGTGATTCACCCCTCCACTTT.